Each of the 5 T cell receptor beta chains below was sequenced from the same sample in a study of blood T cells in healthy people across ages. Primers used in a second PCR of roughly 6 to 12 cycles were a sample-barcoded 5' primer and a J-beta primer mix. A single record per CDR3 protein comes from TCRdb applying MiXCR to the 5' RACE reads. The sample yields roughly 1.4 million distinct CDR3 sequences, 45% to 70% seen once. Sequenced material: blood. The receptors here all came from a man younger than 35 in good health.

This clonotype was recorded a few times. The V and J genes are TRBV29-1 and TRBJ2-7; D unresolved. The CDR3 is 13 residues long. Germline CDR1 reads SQVTM; CDR2 reads ANQGSEA. Trimming removed 8 bases from V and 4 bases from J, with 18 bases in between. The DNA of the CDR3 is TGCAGCCTACAGAGACCGGGTTCGTACGAGCAGTACTTC. It is translated as CSLQRPGSYEQYF.

The chain joins TRBV20-1 to TRBJ1-2; D is perhaps TRBD1 (5 bases). CDR3 length equals 13 residues. Per germline, CDR1 DFQATT and CDR2 SNEGSKA (reference sequence). Trimming removed 6 bases at V and 6 bases at J, with 17 bases between. DNA for the CDR3: TGCAGTGCCGAGGGGCCGCCTGCCCATGGCTACACCTTC. This codes for CSAEGPPAHGYTF.

The CDR3 nucleotides are TGCAGTGCACCAATCGGTTACGAGCAGTACTTC. Encoded protein: CSAPIGYEQYF. The rearrangement joins TRBV20-1 to TRBJ2-7; no clear D. The CDR3 has 11 residues. Germline V CDR1 and CDR2: DFQATT, SNEGSKA (reference sequence). V was trimmed by 6 bases and J by 4 bases, leaving 10 bases between them.

This chain joins TRBV5-1 and TRBJ2-5, with D perhaps given as TRBD1 or TRBD2 (5 bases each). Gene TRBJ2-7 matches the end of the DNA better, so the J call may be wrong. Germline V gene sequence: CDR1 SGHRS, CDR2 YFSETQ. CDR3 size: 13 residues. CDR3: CASRWDGTYEQYF. The CDR3 DNA follows: TGCGCCAGCAGATGGGACGGGACCTACGAGCAGTACTTC.

This sequence joins TRBV7-6 and TRBJ2-1; 10 bases are a match to TRBD2. The length of the CDR3 is 13 residues. Germline-derived CDR1 and CDR2 are SGHVS and FNYEAQ. The V and J ends lost 5 bases and 15 bases, in that order; junction bases with no gene match: 10. The CDR3 here is CASSPPKRGGLFF. DNA of the CDR3: TGTGCCAGCAGCCCCCCTAAGCGGGGGGGCCTGTTCTTC.